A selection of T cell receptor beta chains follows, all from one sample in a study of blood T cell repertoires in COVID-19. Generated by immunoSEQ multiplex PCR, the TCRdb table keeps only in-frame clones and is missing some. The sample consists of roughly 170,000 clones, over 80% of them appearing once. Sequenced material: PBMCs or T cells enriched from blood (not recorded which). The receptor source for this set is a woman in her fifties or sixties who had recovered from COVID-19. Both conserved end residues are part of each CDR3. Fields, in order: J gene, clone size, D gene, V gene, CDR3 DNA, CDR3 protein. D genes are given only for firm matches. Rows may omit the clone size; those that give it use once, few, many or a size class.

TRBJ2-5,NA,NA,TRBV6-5,TGTGCCAGCAGTTACTCATCAGGGTCCTGGGAGACCCAGTACTTC,CASSYSSGSWETQYF
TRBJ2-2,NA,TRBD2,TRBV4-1,TGCGCCAGCAGCCACCAGACTAGCGGGGGTTCGGGGGAGCTGTTTTTT,CASSHQTSGGSGELFF
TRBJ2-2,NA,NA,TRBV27,TGTGCCAGCAGTTTGGGCGTCCCTGGCACCGGGGAGCTGTTTTTT,CASSLGVPGTGELFF
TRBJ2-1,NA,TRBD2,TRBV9,TGTGCCAGCAGACCCGGGACTAGCGTGTACAATGAGCAGTTCTTC,CASRPGTSVYNEQFF
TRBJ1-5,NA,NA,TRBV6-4,TGTGCCAGCACCGAGGCGGTTCGCCAGCCCCAGCATTTT,CASTEAVRQPQHF
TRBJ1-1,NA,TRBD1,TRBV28,TGTGCCAGCAGCCAACCCCGGACAGGGATGAACACTGAAGCTTTCTTT,CASSQPRTGMNTEAFF
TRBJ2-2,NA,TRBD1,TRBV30,TGTGCCTGGAAAAAACTACAGGGGGCGAACACCGGGGAGCTGTTTTTT,CAWKKLQGANTGELFF
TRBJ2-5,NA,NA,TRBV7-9,TGTGCCAGCAGCCTCCTACAAGAGACCCAGTACTTC,CASSLLQETQYF
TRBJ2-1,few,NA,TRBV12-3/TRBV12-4,TGTGCCAGCAGTTTAGCTCAGGGTCAGCAGTTCTTC,CASSLAQGQQFF
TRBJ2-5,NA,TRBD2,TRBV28,TGTGCCAGCAGTTGGACTAGCGGGAGGTGGGAGACCCAGTACTTC,CASSWTSGRWETQYF
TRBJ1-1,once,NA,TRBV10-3,TGTGCCGTCGCTCAGGGGAACACTGAAGCTTTCTTT,CAVAQGNTEAFF
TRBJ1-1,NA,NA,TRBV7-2,TGTGCCAGCAGCTTAGCGCCTCGGGGTAACACTGAAGCTTTCTTT,CASSLAPRGNTEAFF
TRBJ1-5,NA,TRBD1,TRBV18,TGTGCCAGCGCAGGGGGGAGCGAACAGCCCCAGCATTTT,CASAGGSEQPQHF
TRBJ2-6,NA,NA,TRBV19,TGTGCCAGTAGTTACTCTGGGGCCAACGTCCTGACTTTC,CASSYSGANVLTF
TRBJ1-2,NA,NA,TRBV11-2,TGTGCCAGCAGCTTAGCTCCGTTCCGGTATGGCTACACCTTC,CASSLAPFRYGYTF
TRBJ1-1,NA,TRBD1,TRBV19,TGTGCCAGTAGTTTAAGACAGGGTCGGACTGAAGCTTTCTTT,CASSLRQGRTEAFF
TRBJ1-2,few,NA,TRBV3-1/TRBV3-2,TGTGCCAGCAGCCAAGAGTGGGCCTATGGCTACACCTTC,CASSQEWAYGYTF
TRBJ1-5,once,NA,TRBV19,TGTGCCAGTACCCGAAGGACATTGGGCCAGGGGAATCAGCCCCAGCATTTT,CASTRRTLGQGNQPQHF
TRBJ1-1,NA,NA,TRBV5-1,TGCGCCAGCTCCGACCAGGGGTGGAACACTGAAGCTTTCTTT,CASSDQGWNTEAFF
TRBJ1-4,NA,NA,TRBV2,TGTGCCAGCCTAGCGGGAACTAATGAAAAACTGTTTTTT,CASLAGTNEKLFF
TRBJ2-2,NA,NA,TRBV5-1,TGCGCCAGTAGCGTAGGGGGGAACACCGGGGAGCTGTTTTTT,CASSVGGNTGELFF
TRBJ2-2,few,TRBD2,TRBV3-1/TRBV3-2,TGTGCCAGCAGCCCCTGGGGAGCGGGAGCTACCGGGGAGCTGTTTTTT,CASSPWGAGATGELFF
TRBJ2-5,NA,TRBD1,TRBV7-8,TGTGCCAGCAGCTTAACCGGGACAGGGGGCCGGGAGACCCAGTACTTC,CASSLTGTGGRETQYF
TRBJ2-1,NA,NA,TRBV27,TGTGCCAGCAGTTTTCAGAACCAGGCTCCCCCCAAGCAGTTCTTC,CASSFQNQAPPKQFF
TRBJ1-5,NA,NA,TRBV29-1,TGCAGCGTTGGTCCGTCGGGCAATCAGCCCCAGCATTTT,CSVGPSGNQPQHF
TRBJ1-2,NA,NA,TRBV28,TGTGCCAGCAGTTTATTTGCGCTGCGTTTACAGGGCACTGGCTACACCTTC,CASSLFALRLQGTGYTF
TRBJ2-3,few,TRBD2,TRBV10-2,TGCGCCAGCGCGTGGACTAGCGGCACAGATACGCAGTATTTT,CASAWTSGTDTQYF
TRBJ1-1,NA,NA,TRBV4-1,TGCGCCAGCAGCCAAGTAAGGATTGGCAGGCCCAACACTGAAGCTTTCTTT,CASSQVRIGRPNTEAFF
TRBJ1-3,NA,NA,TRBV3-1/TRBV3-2,TGTGCCAGCAGCCAGGGGAGCCGGAACACCATATATTTT,CASSQGSRNTIYF
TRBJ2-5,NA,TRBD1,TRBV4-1,TGCGCCAGCAGCAAGGGGGCTGTGAGGTACTTC,CASSKGAVRYF
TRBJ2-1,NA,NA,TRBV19,TGTGCCAGTACTCTCCGGGAACTTAGCAATGAGCAGTTCTTC,CASTLRELSNEQFF
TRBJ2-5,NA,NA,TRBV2,TGTGCCAGCATTAGGGGTACCCAAGAGACCCAGTACTTC,CASIRGTQETQYF
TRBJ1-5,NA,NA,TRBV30,TGTGCCTGGAGTGTAACGGGGAATCAGCCCCAGCATTTT,CAWSVTGNQPQHF
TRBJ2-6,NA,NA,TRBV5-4,TGTGCCAGCAGCTTGGTTTTAATCGGGGCCAACGTCCTGACTTTC,CASSLVLIGANVLTF
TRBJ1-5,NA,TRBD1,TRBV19,TGTGCCAGTAGTCTCACTCGACAGGGGGCCAATCAGCCCCAGCATTTT,CASSLTRQGANQPQHF
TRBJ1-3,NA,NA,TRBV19,TGTGCCAGTAGTCCTCCTCCCGGGACGGGGAGGGGAAACACCATATATTTT,CASSPPPGTGRGNTIYF
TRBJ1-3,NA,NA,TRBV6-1,TGTGCCAGCAGTGAAGCGACGGGGGGAAACACCATATATTTT,CASSEATGGNTIYF
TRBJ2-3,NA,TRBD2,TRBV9,TGTGCCAGCAAGCCTAGCGGGAGTGGTGGAGATACGCAGTATTTT,CASKPSGSGGDTQYF
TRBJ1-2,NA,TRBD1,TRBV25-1,TGTGCCAGCAGTCCAACGTCCGGGACAGGGGTTAACTATGGCTACACCTTC,CASSPTSGTGVNYGYTF
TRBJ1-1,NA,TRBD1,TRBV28,TGTGCCAGCAGTTTTGGCACAGGGGCTGAAGCTTTCTTT,CASSFGTGAEAFF
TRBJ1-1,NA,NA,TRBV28,TGTGCCAGCAGATCAGGGTCAGGGCCCACTGAAGCTTTCTTT,CASRSGSGPTEAFF
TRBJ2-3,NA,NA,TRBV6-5,TGTGCCAGCATATCGGTGACAGGACGGGCGGATACGCAGTATTTT,CASISVTGRADTQYF
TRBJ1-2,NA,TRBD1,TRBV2,TGTGCCAGTTCGGGACAGACTAACTATGGCTACACCTTC,CASSGQTNYGYTF
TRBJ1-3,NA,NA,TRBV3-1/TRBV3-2,TGTGCCAGCAGCCAACGGCAGGTCGGAAACACCATATATTTT,CASSQRQVGNTIYF
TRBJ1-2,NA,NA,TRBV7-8,TGTGCCAGCAGCTTACCGAGAACAGGACCTAACTATGGCTACACCTTC,CASSLPRTGPNYGYTF
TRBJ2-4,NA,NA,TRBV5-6,TGTGCCAGCAGCTCGTCGGCGGCAGACATTCAGTACTTC,CASSSSAADIQYF
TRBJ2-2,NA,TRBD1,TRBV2,TGTGCCAGCAGTTCGGGGACAGGGCTCGGCACCGGGGAGCTGTTTTTT,CASSSGTGLGTGELFF
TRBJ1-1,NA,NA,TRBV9,TGTGCCAGCAGCCCCGGGAGCACTGAAGCTTTCTTT,CASSPGSTEAFF
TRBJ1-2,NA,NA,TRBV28,TGTGCCAGCAGTTTGGGGGGGGCGGCCCCCTATGGCTACACCTTC,CASSLGGAAPYGYTF
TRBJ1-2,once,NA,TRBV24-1,TGTGCCACCAGTGACTCCCAAACACAGGCGATCTATGGCTACACCTTC,CATSDSQTQAIYGYTF
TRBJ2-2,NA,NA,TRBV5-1,TGCGCCAGCAGTACCGGGACTGTCAACACCGGGGAGCTGTTTTTT,CASSTGTVNTGELFF
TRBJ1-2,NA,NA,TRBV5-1,TGCGCCAGCAGCTTGGTTGGCAGGGGAAGCTATGGCTACACCTTC,CASSLVGRGSYGYTF
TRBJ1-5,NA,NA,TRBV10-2,TGCGCCAGCAGTGAGTCGTTCCAGGGTTATCAGCCCCAGCATTTT,CASSESFQGYQPQHF
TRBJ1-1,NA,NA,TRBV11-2,TGTGCCAGCAGCTTAGATCCCGGCGGGGGGTGGACTGAAGCTTTCTTT,CASSLDPGGGWTEAFF
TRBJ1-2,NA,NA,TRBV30,TGTGCCTGGAGTCTTCCAGGGTTTTATGGCTATGGCTACACCTTC,CAWSLPGFYGYGYTF
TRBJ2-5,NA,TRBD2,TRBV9,TGTGCCAGCAGCCCGGGACTAGCGGGGGGCGAGCAAGAGACCCAGTACTTC,CASSPGLAGGEQETQYF
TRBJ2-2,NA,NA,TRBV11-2,TGTGCCAGCAGCCCCGACAGTACCGGGGAGCTGTTTTTT,CASSPDSTGELFF